This is a list of T cell receptor beta chains from one sample in a study of shared clonotypes between healthy human individuals. The table came from immunoSEQ multiplex PCR; TCRdb's copy has only in-frame clones and leaves some out. The sample holds around 2,000,000 clones, just under 95% seen once. Material for sequencing was naive CD8+ T cells sorted from blood. Receptors were obtained from a man between 18 and 35 years old in good health. Each CDR3 is given with its conserved first and last residue. A D gene is named only where the DNA matches it firmly.

TRBV6-5	-	TRBJ1-2	CASSYLPGTRYGYTF
TRBV5-1	-	TRBJ2-3	CASSFYSGGTDTQYF
TRBV6-5	TRBD1	TRBJ1-2	CASSYDGQGYGYTF
TRBV5-6	-	TRBJ1-1	CASSLDASSAFF
TRBV5-1	-	TRBJ2-1	CASSFSNEQFF
TRBV9	TRBD2	TRBJ2-1	CASSVVAGTSGNNEQFF
TRBV6-5	TRBD1	TRBJ2-7	CASSYRDRSSYEQYF
TRBV18	-	TRBJ2-2	CASSPPSFTNTGELFF
TRBV6-5	TRBD2	TRBJ2-7	CASSYSTSGRYEQYF
TRBV10-1	TRBD2	TRBJ2-1	CASSVHSGGTGEQFF
TRBV13	TRBD2	TRBJ2-7	CASSSGLAGGPDYEQYF
TRBV5-8	-	TRBJ2-5	CASSSNGVTQYF
TRBV27	TRBD2	TRBJ2-7	CASSYGGSYEQYF
TRBV2	-	TRBJ2-1	CASSEVADEQFF
TRBV7-2	TRBD2	TRBJ2-1	CASSLWSSGKYNEQFF
TRBV7-9	-	TRBJ1-3	CASSFGGEGISGNTIYF
TRBV7-9	-	TRBJ2-5	CASSLDSERFQETQYF
TRBV19	TRBD1	TRBJ2-7	CASSDDRGLPYEQYF
TRBV27	-	TRBJ1-2	CASSPAMSVPYGYTF
TRBV19	TRBD1	TRBJ1-1	CASSPSGTGPVNTEAFF
TRBV10-3	-	TRBJ2-1	CAISESTYNEQFF
TRBV9	TRBD1	TRBJ2-1	CASSVDGRGLDEQFF
TRBV27	TRBD2	TRBJ2-7	CASRGLAGYPYEQYF